A selection of T cell receptor beta chains follows, all from one sample in a study of control samples from healthy donors and cancer patients. Here immunoSEQ multiplex PCR was the method, and the copy in TCRdb shows in-frame clones only, minus some. This sample has roughly 86,000 clones, with 90% found just once. Specimen: blood. These receptor sequences come from a young woman in good health. The CDR3 runs from the conserved cysteine through the conserved F or W. D genes are given only for firm matches. Clone size is not always given. Where it is, it says once, few, many or a class for expanded clones.

>-|TRBJ2-5|TRBV5-1|TRBD2
CASSTGLAGTPETQYF
TGCGCCAGCAGCACTGGACTAGCGGGGACCCCAGAGACCCAGTACTTC
>-|TRBJ1-4|TRBV7-9|TRBD1
CATANRGLVEKLFF
TGTGCCACCGCCAACAGGGGCCTAGTGGAAAAACTGTTTTTT
>-|TRBJ1-2|TRBV6-2/TRBV6-3|TRBD1
CASSRTTGDGYTF
TGTGCCAGCAGCCGAACGACAGGGGACGGCTACACCTTC
>-|TRBJ1-1|TRBV18|-
CASSPVPSRTEAFF
TGTGCCAGCTCACCCGTGCCATCCAGGACTGAAGCTTTCTTT
>once|TRBJ2-7|TRBV15|-
CATSTQGIVNEQYF
TGTGCCACCAGCACCCAGGGAATCGTCAACGAGCAGTACTTC
>-|TRBJ2-3|TRBV5-6|TRBD2
CASSFLAGGRADTQYF
TGTGCCAGCAGCTTCTTAGCGGGGGGGCGGGCAGATACGCAGTATTTT
>-|TRBJ1-1|TRBV20-1|-
CSASEPDEAFF
TGCAGTGCTAGTGAACCTGATGAAGCTTTCTTT
>-|TRBJ2-7|TRBV6-6|-
CASSYSNWAGRAF
TGTGCCAGCAGTTACTCGAATTGGGCCGGACGGGCCTTC
>-|TRBJ1-6|TRBV19|-
CASRGAVSSYNSPLHF
TGTGCCAGTAGGGGCGCGGTAAGCTCCTATAATTCACCCCTCCACTTT
>-|TRBJ2-5|TRBV7-8|-
CASSLVTWIETQYF
TGTGCCAGCAGCTTAGTGACATGGATAGAGACCCAGTACTTC
>-|TRBJ1-2|TRBV3-1/TRBV3-2|-
CASSLGGPNYGYTF
TGTGCCAGCAGCCTCGGGGGGCCTAACTATGGCTACACCTTC
>once|TRBJ2-1|TRBV29-1|-
CSGKRGNEQFF
TGCAGCGGAAAGAGGGGCAATGAGCAGTTCTTC
>few|TRBJ1-5|TRBV6-1|-
CASSDLRSGNQPQHF
TGTGCCAGCAGTGATTTAAGGTCAGGGAATCAGCCCCAGCATTTT
>-|TRBJ2-7|TRBV27|TRBD1
CASRDRGNYEQYF
TGTGCCAGTAGAGACAGGGGAAACTACGAGCAGTACTTC
>-|TRBJ1-2|TRBV5-6|-
CASSSRGARTF
TGTGCCAGCAGCTCCCGGGGGGCTAGGACCTTC
>once|TRBJ1-1|TRBV7-8|-
CASSSQQGPGTEAFF
TGTGCCAGCAGCTCGCAACAGGGTCCGGGAACTGAAGCTTTCTTT
>-|TRBJ2-7|TRBV5-1|TRBD1
CASSLDRGLGYEQYF
TGCGCCAGCAGCTTGGACAGGGGGTTAGGGTACGAGCAGTACTTC
>once|TRBJ1-1|TRBV10-3|TRBD1
CATGTGIMNTEAFF
TGTGCCACCGGGACAGGGATTATGAACACTGAAGCTTTCTTT
>-|TRBJ2-7|TRBV19|-
CASSNTINYEQYF
TGTGCCAGTAGTAACACAATAAATTACGAGCAGTACTTC
>-|TRBJ2-1|TRBV5-1|-
CASSLDTSSSYNEQFF
TGCGCCAGCAGCTTGGACACCTCTTCGTCCTACAATGAGCAGTTCTTC